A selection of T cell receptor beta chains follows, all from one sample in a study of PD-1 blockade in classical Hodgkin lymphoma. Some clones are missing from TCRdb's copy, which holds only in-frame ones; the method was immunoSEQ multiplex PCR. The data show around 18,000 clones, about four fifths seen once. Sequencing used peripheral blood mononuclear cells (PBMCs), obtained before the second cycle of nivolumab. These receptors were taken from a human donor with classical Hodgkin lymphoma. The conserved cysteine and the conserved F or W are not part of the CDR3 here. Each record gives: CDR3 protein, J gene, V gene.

cdr3_aa: ASSVDGGPENGVF; j_call: TRBJ2-1; v_call: TRBV9
cdr3_aa: ASSPGQAEFPYNSPLH; j_call: TRBJ1-6; v_call: TRBV9
cdr3_aa: ASSVEGATDTQY; j_call: TRBJ2-3; v_call: TRBV9
cdr3_aa: AISESTFRGRILV; j_call: TRBJ2-1; v_call: TRBV10-3
cdr3_aa: ASSKVLGPSGCSGAKNIQY; j_call: TRBJ2-4; v_call: TRBV21-1
cdr3_aa: ASSLGETQY; j_call: TRBJ2-5; v_call: TRBV11-2
cdr3_aa: ASGWGDSYEQY; j_call: TRBJ2-7; v_call: TRBV12-5
cdr3_aa: ASSRLLTGGTEAF; j_call: TRBJ1-1; v_call: TRBV11-3
cdr3_aa: SLRATDTQY; j_call: TRBJ2-3; v_call: TRBV29-1
cdr3_aa: ASSDRGGLASYEQY; j_call: TRBJ2-7; v_call: TRBV2
cdr3_aa: ASSPIGQGETQY; j_call: TRBJ2-5; v_call: TRBV7-2
cdr3_aa: AIMAGETQY; j_call: TRBJ2-5; v_call: TRBV10-3
cdr3_aa: ASSGEFQETQY; j_call: TRBJ2-5; v_call: TRBV6-4
cdr3_aa: ASSREGVSYNEQF; j_call: TRBJ2-1; v_call: TRBV5-4
cdr3_aa: ASSQGPRGYGYT; j_call: TRBJ1-2; v_call: TRBV4-1
cdr3_aa: ASSTGTGGDTQY; j_call: TRBJ2-3; v_call: TRBV7-8
cdr3_aa: ASSYSVVANQPQH; j_call: TRBJ1-5; v_call: TRBV6-6